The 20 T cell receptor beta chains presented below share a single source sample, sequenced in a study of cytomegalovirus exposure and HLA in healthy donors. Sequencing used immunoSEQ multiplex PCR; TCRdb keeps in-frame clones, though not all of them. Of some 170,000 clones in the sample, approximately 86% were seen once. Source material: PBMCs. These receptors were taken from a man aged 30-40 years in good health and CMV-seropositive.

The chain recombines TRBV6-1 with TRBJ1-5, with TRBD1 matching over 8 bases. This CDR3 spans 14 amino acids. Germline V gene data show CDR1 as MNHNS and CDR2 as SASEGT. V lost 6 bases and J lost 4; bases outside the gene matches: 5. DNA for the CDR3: TGTGCCAGCAGCTTATGGGACAGGAATCAGCCCCAGCATTTT. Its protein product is CASSLWDRNQPQHF.

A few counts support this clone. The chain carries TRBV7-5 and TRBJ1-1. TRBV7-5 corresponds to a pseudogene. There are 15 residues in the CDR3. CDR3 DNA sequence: TGTGCCAGAAGCTTAGTCGTTGTTTGGGACACTGAAGCTTTCTTT. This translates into CARSLVVVWDTEAFF.

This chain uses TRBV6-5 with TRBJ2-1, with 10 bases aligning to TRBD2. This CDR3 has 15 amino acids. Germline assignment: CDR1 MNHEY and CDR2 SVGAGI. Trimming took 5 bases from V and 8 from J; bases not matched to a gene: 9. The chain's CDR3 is CASSVLAGAFDEQFF. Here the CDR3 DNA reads TGTGCCAGCAGTGTCCTAGCGGGAGCCTTCGATGAGCAGTTCTTC.

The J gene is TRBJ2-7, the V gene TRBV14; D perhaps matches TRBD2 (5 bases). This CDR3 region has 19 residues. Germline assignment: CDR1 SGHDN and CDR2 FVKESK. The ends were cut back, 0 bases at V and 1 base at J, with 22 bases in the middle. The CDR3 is CASSQELVAFERRSYEQYF. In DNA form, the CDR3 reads TGTGCCAGCAGCCAAGAATTGGTAGCGTTCGAGCGGAGGTCCTACGAGCAGTACTTC.

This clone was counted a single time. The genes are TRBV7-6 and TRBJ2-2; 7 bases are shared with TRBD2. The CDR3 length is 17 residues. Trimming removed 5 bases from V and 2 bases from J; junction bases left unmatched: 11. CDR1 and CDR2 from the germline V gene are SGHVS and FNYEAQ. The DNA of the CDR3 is TGTGCCAGCAGCCGGGCGGCTAGCGGACCTAACACCGGGGAGCTGTTTTTT. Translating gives CASSRAASGPNTGELFF.

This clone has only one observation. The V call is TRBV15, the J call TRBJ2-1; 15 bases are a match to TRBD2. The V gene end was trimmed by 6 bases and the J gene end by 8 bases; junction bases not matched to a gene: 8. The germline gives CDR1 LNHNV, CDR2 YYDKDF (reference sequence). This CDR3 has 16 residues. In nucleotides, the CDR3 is TGTGCCACCAGAAGGACTAGCGGGAGGGCTAGGTATGAGCAGTTCTTC. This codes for CATRRTSGRARYEQFF.

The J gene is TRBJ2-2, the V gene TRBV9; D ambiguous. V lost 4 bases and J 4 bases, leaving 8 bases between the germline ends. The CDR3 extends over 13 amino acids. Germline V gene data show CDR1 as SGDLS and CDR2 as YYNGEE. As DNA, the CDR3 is TGTGCCAGCAGCCCTGCGCTCACCGGGGAGCTGTTTTTT. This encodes CASSPALTGELFF.

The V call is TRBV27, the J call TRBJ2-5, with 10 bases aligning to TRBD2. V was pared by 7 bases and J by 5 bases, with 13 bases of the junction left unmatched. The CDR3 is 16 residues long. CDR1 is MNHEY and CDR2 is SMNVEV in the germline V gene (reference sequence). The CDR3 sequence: CASTPTSSGGRETQYF. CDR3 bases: TGTGCCAGCACCCCGACCTCTAGCGGGGGCCGGGAGACCCAGTACTTC.

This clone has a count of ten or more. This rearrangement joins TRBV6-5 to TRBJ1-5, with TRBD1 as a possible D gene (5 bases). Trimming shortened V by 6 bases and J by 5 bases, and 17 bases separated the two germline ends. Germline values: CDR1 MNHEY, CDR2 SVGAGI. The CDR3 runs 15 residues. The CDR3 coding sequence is TGTGCCAGCAGCCTGGGGCGGGACCACGATCAGCCCCAGCATTTT. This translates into CASSLGRDHDQPQHF.

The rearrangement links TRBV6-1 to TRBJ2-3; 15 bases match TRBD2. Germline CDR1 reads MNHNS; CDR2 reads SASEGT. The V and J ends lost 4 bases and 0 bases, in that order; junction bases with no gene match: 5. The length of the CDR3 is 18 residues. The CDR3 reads CASSGRTSGRESTDTQYF. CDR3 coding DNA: TGTGCCAGCAGTGGTCGGACTAGCGGGAGGGAGAGCACAGATACGCAGTATTTT.

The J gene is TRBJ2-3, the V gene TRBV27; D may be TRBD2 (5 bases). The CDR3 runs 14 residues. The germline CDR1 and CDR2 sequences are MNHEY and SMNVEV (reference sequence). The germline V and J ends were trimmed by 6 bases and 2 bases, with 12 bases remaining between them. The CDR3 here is CASSLGIATDTQYF. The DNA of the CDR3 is TGTGCCAGCAGCCTCGGGATCGCCACAGATACGCAGTATTTT.

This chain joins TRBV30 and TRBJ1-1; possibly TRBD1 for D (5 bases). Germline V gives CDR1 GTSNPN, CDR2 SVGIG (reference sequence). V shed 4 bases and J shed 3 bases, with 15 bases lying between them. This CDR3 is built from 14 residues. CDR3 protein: CAWTPEGSHTEAFF. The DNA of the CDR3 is TGTGCCTGGACCCCCGAGGGGAGTCACACTGAAGCTTTCTTT.

CDR3 in DNA: TGTGCCAGCAGTTACCAGGGCTACAATGAGCAGTTCTTC. This translates into CASSYQGYNEQFF. The rearrangement links TRBV6-5 to TRBJ2-1; tentative D call: TRBD1 (5 bases). Germline-derived CDR1 and CDR2 are MNHEY and SVGAGI. This CDR3 is built from 13 residues. Trimming left V 2 bases short and J 3 bases short, with 5 bases between.

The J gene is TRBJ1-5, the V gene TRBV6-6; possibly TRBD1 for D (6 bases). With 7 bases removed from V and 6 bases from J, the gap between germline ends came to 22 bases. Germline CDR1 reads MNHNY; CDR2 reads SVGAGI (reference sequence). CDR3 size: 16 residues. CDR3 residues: CASILRPGGEGQPQHF. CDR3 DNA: TGTGCCAGCATCCTCCGGCCGGGGGGCGAAGGTCAGCCCCAGCATTTT.

The CDR3 coding sequence is TGCGCCAGCAGCAGGGGACTCGACCAAGAGACCCAGTACTTC. This translates into CASSRGLDQETQYF. This chain links TRBV5-1 with TRBJ2-5, with a weak D call TRBD2 (6 bases). V was pared by 4 bases and J by 0 bases, with 10 bases between. This CDR3 region has 14 residues. In germline, CDR1 is SGHRS, CDR2 YFSETQ.

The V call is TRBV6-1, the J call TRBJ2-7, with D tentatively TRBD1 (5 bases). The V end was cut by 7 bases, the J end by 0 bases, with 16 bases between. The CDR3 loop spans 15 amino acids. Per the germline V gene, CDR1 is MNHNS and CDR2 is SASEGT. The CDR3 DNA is TGTGCCAGCAAGGGGTGGGTAGAGGTCTCCTACGAGCAGTACTTC. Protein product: CASKGWVEVSYEQYF.

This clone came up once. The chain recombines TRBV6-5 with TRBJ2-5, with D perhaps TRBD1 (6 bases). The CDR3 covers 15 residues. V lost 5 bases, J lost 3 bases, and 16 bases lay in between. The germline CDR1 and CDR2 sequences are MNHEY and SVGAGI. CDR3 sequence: CASSLQGTLKETQYF. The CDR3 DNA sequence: TGTGCCAGCAGTCTACAGGGTACTCTTAAAGAGACCCAGTACTTC.

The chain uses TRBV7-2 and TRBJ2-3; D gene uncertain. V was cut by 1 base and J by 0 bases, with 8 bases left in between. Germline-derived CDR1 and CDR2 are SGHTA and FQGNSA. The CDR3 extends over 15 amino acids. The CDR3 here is CASSLGQWSTDTQYF. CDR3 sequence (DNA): TGTGCCAGCAGCTTAGGGCAGTGGAGCACAGATACGCAGTATTTT.

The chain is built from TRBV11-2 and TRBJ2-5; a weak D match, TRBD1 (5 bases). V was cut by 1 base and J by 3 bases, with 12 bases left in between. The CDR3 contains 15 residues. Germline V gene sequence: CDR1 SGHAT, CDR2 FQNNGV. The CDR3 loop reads CASSLGQGWEETQYF. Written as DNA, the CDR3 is TGTGCCAGCAGCTTAGGGCAGGGATGGGAAGAGACCCAGTACTTC.

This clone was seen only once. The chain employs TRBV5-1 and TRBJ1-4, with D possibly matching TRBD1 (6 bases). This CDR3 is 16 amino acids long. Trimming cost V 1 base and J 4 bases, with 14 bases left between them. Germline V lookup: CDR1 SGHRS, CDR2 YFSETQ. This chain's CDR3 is CASSLSGGRNNEKLFF. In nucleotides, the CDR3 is TGCGCCAGCAGCTTGAGCGGGGGGCGGAATAATGAAAAACTGTTTTTT.